This entry lists 13 T cell receptor beta chains sequenced from one sample in a study of cytomegalovirus exposure and HLA in healthy donors. Primers: 60 Vbeta forward and 13 Jbeta reverse. Only in-frame clones appear in the TCRdb table, and some are missing; sequencing was by immunoSEQ multiplex PCR. The sample has about 94,000 clones, approximately 66% seen once; the top ten hold 3% to 5%. Sequencing was done on a sample of PBMCs. Receptors were obtained from a man younger than 40 in good health and CMV-seronegative.

This clone occurred a few times. This chain uses TRBV28 with TRBJ1-4, with no clear D. Germline V gene data show CDR1 as MDHEN and CDR2 as SYDVKM. V was pared by 2 bases and J by 5 bases, with 12 bases between. The CDR3 is 15 amino acids. In DNA, the CDR3 is TGTGCCAGCAGTTTAAGACAACCGGGGAATGAAAAACTGTTTTTT. Its translation: CASSLRQPGNEKLFF.

This clone turned up a few times. The chain uses TRBV19 and TRBJ1-4, with D perhaps matching TRBD1 (6 bases). CDR3 size: 13 residues. In germline, CDR1 is LNHDA, CDR2 SQIVND (reference sequence). The V end was cut by 3 bases, the J end by 11 bases, with 13 bases between. CDR3 in DNA: TGTGCCAGTAGTATGAGGGACAAAGGGAAACTGTTTTTT. Its protein is CASSMRDKGKLFF.

The chain links TRBV4-2 to TRBJ2-2; TRBD2 matches at 8 bases. J was trimmed by 3 bases and V by 4 bases; bases with no gene match: 10. This CDR3 region has 17 residues. The germline gives CDR1 LGHNA, CDR2 YNFKEQ. Here the CDR3 reads CASSPVGAGADTGELFF. The DNA for the CDR3 is TGTGCCAGCAGCCCCGTCGGAGCGGGGGCCGACACCGGGGAGCTGTTTTTT.

The sample holds a few counts of this clone. The chain uses TRBV6-1 and TRBJ2-1; 13 bases are shared with TRBD2. The V and J ends lost 7 bases and 7 bases, in that order; junction bases with no gene match: 4. Germline loops: CDR1 MNHNS, CDR2 SASEGT. The CDR3 extends over 14 amino acids. CDR3 nucleotides: TGTGCCAGCACCTGGACTAGCGGGAGTAATGAGCAGTTCTTC. Its translation: CASTWTSGSNEQFF.

This rearrangement joins TRBV25-1 to TRBJ2-5; D perhaps matches TRBD1 (6 bases). Trimming took 4 bases from V and 5 from J, leaving 14 bases between them. From germline, CDR1 is MGHDK and CDR2 SYGVNS. This CDR3 is 14 amino acids long. CDR3 DNA sequence: TGTGCCAGCAGTGGACTCGGGACATCTGAGACCCAGTACTTC. Residues: CASSGLGTSETQYF.

This chain uses TRBV10-1 with TRBJ2-7; TRBD1 aligns across 9 bases. The V gene's germline CDR1 is WNHNN and CDR2 SYGVQD (reference sequence). After removal of 2 bases from V and 5 bases from J, the junction contained 7 bases not matched to a gene. The CDR3 sequence is 15 residues long. The CDR3 DNA reads TGCGCCAGCAGTGAGGTAGGGACAGGGCGAGACGAGCAGTACTTC. Translation gives CASSEVGTGRDEQYF.

The rearrangement joins TRBV4-3 to TRBJ1-2, with D possibly matching TRBD1 (6 bases). Per germline, CDR1 LGHNA and CDR2 YSLEER. The CDR3 spans 16 residues. Trimming left V 1 base short and J 4 bases short, with 16 bases between. CDR3 coding DNA: TGCGCCAGCAGCCAAGGTATAAGGACAGACACCTATGGCTACACCTTC. Residues: CASSQGIRTDTYGYTF.

The V call is TRBV5-1, the J call TRBJ2-7; D remains unclear. Germline V gives CDR1 SGHRS, CDR2 YFSETQ. The CDR3 runs to 14 residues. Trimming cost V 0 bases and J 1 base, with 8 bases left between them. The CDR3 DNA is TGCGCCAGCAGCTTGGCTCCGAGGTCCTACGAGCAGTACTTC. Translating gives CASSLAPRSYEQYF.

This clone was seen just once. The V gene is TRBV14, the J gene TRBJ2-2; weak D call: TRBD2 (7 bases). Per germline, CDR1 SGHDN and CDR2 FVKESK. The V gene lost 5 bases and the J gene lost 7 bases, with 14 bases spanning the gap. This CDR3 has 14 residues. The CDR3 spells CASSSGLGGGELFF. The CDR3 coding sequence is TGTGCCAGCAGCTCCGGACTAGGGGGCGGGGAGCTGTTTTTT.

The rearrangement uses TRBV15 and TRBJ2-3; D not resolved. CDR1 is LNHNV and CDR2 is YYDKDF in the germline V gene (reference sequence). The CDR3 loop spans 14 amino acids. Trimming took off 5 bases at V and 4 bases at J, with 13 bases between the two ends. CDR3: CATSDTNLPDTQYF. For the CDR3, the DNA is TGTGCCACCAGCGATACAAACCTCCCAGATACGCAGTATTTT.

The chain carries TRBV28 and TRBJ2-7; D perhaps matches TRBD2 (6 bases). CDR1 is MDHEN, CDR2 SYDVKM, per germline. CDR3 length equals 15 residues. V gave up 4 bases and J gave up 4 bases, with 17 bases separating them. CDR3: CASSSPGLDKYEQYF. The DNA of the CDR3 is TGTGCCAGCAGTTCCCCGGGACTGGACAAATACGAGCAGTACTTC.

This clone was counted only a few times. This chain connects TRBV7-9 to TRBJ2-1; 12 bases match TRBD2. V dropped 2 bases and J dropped 6; count of bases not matched to a gene: 2. Germline V gene sequence: CDR1 SEHNR, CDR2 FQNEAQ (reference sequence). This CDR3 comprises 15 residues. The CDR3 DNA reads as TGTGCCAGCAGCTTACTAGCGGGAGGGCTCAATGAGCAGTTCTTC. Residues: CASSLLAGGLNEQFF.

V and J are TRBV4-1 and TRBJ2-3; tentatively, D is TRBD1 (5 bases). Germline CDR1 MGHRA, CDR2 YSYEKL. CDR3 length: 13 amino acids. V was clipped by 2 bases and J by 6 bases, with 9 bases between them. The CDR3 spells CASSQSPGDTQYF. CDR3 bases: TGCGCCAGCAGCCAAAGTCCAGGGGATACGCAGTATTTT.